The entry below gives a single T cell receptor beta chain sequence along with its context. The target of this receptor is not known. Base qualities are not recorded, but no much larger clone differs from it by a single base. This sample is drawn from a study of T cell repertoires in cytomegalovirus infection (dated by TCRdb to between 2019 and 2020). Background on the whole study: Alongside well-studied HLA-B-restricted epitopes, the peptide stimulations were aimed at recently identified HLA-C-restricted CMV epitopes, whose presentation resists viral immunomodulation. Because public TCR beta signatures pointed to carriage of CMV infection together with the matching HLA type, the HLA type of each donor mattered for the analysis. What the work shows at the level of the full study, not this receptor alone: The ex vivo response was dominated by HLA-C-restricted CMV-specific TCR beta clonotypes, and the single most frequent clonotype in two of eight donors was supplied by these HLA-C-restricted clonotypes. In both this cohort and an independent cohort of 352 donors, the cumulative frequency of public TCR beta family members distinguished carriers of CMV infection plus the relevant HLA type.

The treatment or condition label corresponds to: in vitro stimulation with specific CMV peptide epitopes to enrich CMV-specific T cells. The sequencer was an Illumina HiSeq 1500. In-frame beta chains were kept once TCRdb had trimmed the public reads at Q25 with fastp and called clones with MiXCR. Each entry merges the rows of one CDR3 protein and shows their most common DNA and genes. Present in this sample are approximately 1,000,000 distinct CDR3 sequences, under 40% of which were seen just once. Of the sample, around 15% is held by the ten largest clones. Including cysteine and phenylalanine, the CDR3 has 16 amino acids. Only the CDR3 portion is preserved as DNA: 48 bases, with reading frame beginning at the first base. CDR1 is given as PRHDT and CDR2 as FYEKMQ, both from the germline V gene (reference sequence). Deletion took 5 bases off V and 6 bases off J, with a span of 20 bases between the germline ends.

The TCR was taken from a human donor in good health (CMV status not recorded). Some clones in this sample may be carry-over from other donors' samples. Rearrangement joined TRBV13 to TRBJ2-1; the D call is tentative, TRBD1 or TRBD2, as each matches 6 bases. The specimen was cultured CD8+ T cells from PBMCs, collected from culture after CMV antigen stimulation. The DNA sequence is as follows: TGTGCCAGCAGCCCATTAGGGGGGACTCCGGCCAATGAGCAGTTCTTC. Protein translation: CASSPLGGTPANEQFF.